The entry below describes one T cell receptor beta chain. Its antigen remains unidentified. Next came a second PCR, run for about 6 to 12 cycles, which used a sample-barcoded 5' primer along with a J-beta primer mix. Sequencing of every sample gave 2.5 million or more CDR3-containing paired-end reads. Using its own MiXCR run on the 5' RACE reads, TCRdb lists one record per CDR3 protein. The table has 550,000 to 700,000 distinct CDR3 sequences, 27% seen once. These data originate in a study of blood T cells in healthy people across ages. Regarding the study as a whole: Per-million-T-cell TCR beta diversity fell roughly linearly with age.

Isolation of PBMCs gave at least 6 million cells per sample. Samples each had at least 5.5 micrograms of total RNA extracted. This CDR3 region has 14 residues. Looked up from germline, CDR1 is MNHNS and CDR2 is SASEGT. Germline trimming cut 4 bases from V and 4 bases from J; bases unmatched to any gene: 3. This clonotype was sampled from a woman between 65 and 79 years old in good health. This rearrangement joins TRBV6-1 to TRBJ2-1; the match to TRBD1 covers 8 bases. Sequencing was carried out using blood. The CDR3 nucleotides read TGTGCCAGCAGTGCTACAGGGGGGTACAATGAGCAGTTCTTC. It is translated as CASSATGGYNEQFF.